This T cell receptor (beta chain) was obtained from a study of cytomegalovirus exposure and HLA in healthy donors. J gave up 2 bases and V 2 bases, and 10 bases lay outside the gene matches. The CDR3 is 17 residues long. Germline V gene data show CDR1 as SNHLY and CDR2 as FYNNEI. The PCR was carried out with 60 Vbeta primers and 13 Jbeta primers. Generated by immunoSEQ multiplex PCR, the TCRdb table keeps only in-frame clones and is missing some. The table shows roughly 150,000 clones, with around 80% occurring only once. The receptor was derived from a male donor in good health and CMV-seronegative. The sequenced sample was PBMCs. The chain joins TRBV2 to TRBJ1-2; 8 nucleotides match TRBD1. In DNA form, the CDR3 reads TGTGCCAGCAGTGAACCCCAAAACAGGGGGTTCAACTATGGCTACACCTTC. Encoded protein: CASSEPQNRGFNYGYTF.